These T cell receptor beta chains were read from a single sample in a study of blood T cell repertoires in COVID-19. Sequencing was performed with immunoSEQ multiplex PCR; in TCRdb, only in-frame clones are kept and a portion is missing. This sample has over 200,000 clones, with approximately 84% found just once. Specimen: PBMCs or T cells enriched from blood (not recorded which). All receptors come from a man aged 35-49 years who had recovered from COVID-19. CDR3s include the opening cysteine and the closing phenylalanine or tryptophan. The D gene is left open where the match is weak. Only some rows state a clone size, as once, few, many or a class for expanded clones.

d_call j_call v_call clone_size cdr3_aa cdr3_nt
. TRBJ1-5 TRBV28 few CASSVQPQHF TGTGCCAGCAGTGTTCAACCCCAGCATTTT
. TRBJ2-7 TRBV4-2 . CASSQEAGGSYEQYF TGTGCCAGCAGCCAAGAAGCCGGCGGCTCCTACGAGCAGTACTTC
. TRBJ1-1 TRBV9 . CASSVAPSRERSGTEAFF TGTGCCAGCAGCGTAGCTCCATCGCGGGAGCGGAGCGGCACTGAAGCTTTCTTT
. TRBJ1-1 TRBV18 . CASSPQTGDTEAFF TGTGCCAGCTCACCCCAGACCGGAGACACTGAAGCTTTCTTT
. TRBJ1-1 TRBV5-1 . CASSLDYMNTEAFF TGCGCCAGCAGCTTGGACTACATGAACACTGAAGCTTTCTTT
. TRBJ1-1 TRBV9 . CASSVAESNTEAFF TGTGCCAGCAGCGTTGCAGAATCGAACACTGAAGCTTTCTTT
. TRBJ1-6 TRBV6-5 . CASTLREGGNSPLHF TGTGCCAGCACCCTAAGGGAGGGGGGTAATTCACCCCTCCACTTT
TRBD1 TRBJ2-4 TRBV11-3 . CASSPGTGGGKNIQYF TGTGCCAGCAGCCCCGGGACAGGGGGAGGCAAAAACATTCAGTACTTC
TRBD2 TRBJ2-3 TRBV2 . CASSEAGLRGGEYTDTQYF TGTGCCAGCAGTGAAGCGGGTCTGCGCGGGGGGGAATACACAGATACGCAGTATTTT
. TRBJ2-2 TRBV27 few CASTPGGALTGELFF TGTGCCAGCACCCCCGGAGGGGCACTCACCGGGGAGCTGTTTTTT
. TRBJ1-6 TRBV28 . CASSVGADSRSPLHF TGTGCCAGCAGTGTTGGAGCGGACTCCCGTTCACCCCTCCACTTT
. TRBJ2-5 TRBV19 . CASSATRIQETQYF TGTGCCAGTAGTGCGACTAGAATACAAGAGACCCAGTACTTC
TRBD1 TRBJ2-7 TRBV2 . CASTQTGYEQYF TGTGCCAGCACCCAGACAGGGTACGAGCAGTACTTC
TRBD1 TRBJ1-4 TRBV5-1 . CASSPGQGLTTNEKLFF TGCGCCAGCAGCCCAGGACAGGGCCTGACAACTAATGAAAAACTGTTTTTT
TRBD2 TRBJ2-1 TRBV2 . CASSLAGGTREQFF TGTGCCAGCAGTTTAGCGGGAGGGACACGTGAGCAGTTCTTC
. TRBJ2-2 TRBV5-8 . CASSLRLRNTGELFF TGTGCCAGCAGCTTGAGACTAAGGAACACCGGGGAGCTGTTTTTT
. TRBJ1-4 TRBV28 . CASSLRQSTTNEKLFF TGTGCCAGCAGTTTAAGACAGAGTACAACTAATGAAAAACTGTTTTTT
. TRBJ2-2 TRBV6-2/TRBV6-3 . CASSYNGELFF TGTGCCAGCAGTTATAACGGGGAGCTGTTTTTT
TRBD1 TRBJ2-2 TRBV2 many CASTRDRGTGELFF TGTGCCAGCACCCGGGACAGGGGGACCGGGGAGCTGTTTTTT
. TRBJ1-2 TRBV29-1 once CSVGAGAEDYGYTF TGCAGCGTTGGGGCAGGGGCCGAAGACTATGGCTACACCTTC
. TRBJ2-7 TRBV2 . CASRADSYEQYF TGTGCCAGCAGGGCCGACAGCTACGAGCAGTACTTC
TRBD1 TRBJ2-3 TRBV27 . CASSLARGRATQYF TGTGCCAGCAGTTTGGCCAGGGGGAGAGCTACGCAGTATTTT
. TRBJ1-4 TRBV2 . CASRASQGLREKLFF TGTGCCAGCAGAGCTTCACAGGGCTTGCGTGAAAAACTGTTTTTT
. TRBJ2-5 TRBV7-7 . CASSFSGGPQETQYF TGTGCCAGCAGCTTCTCCGGGGGGCCACAAGAGACCCAGTACTTC